This TCR beta chain is drawn from a study of tumor-infiltrating lymphocytes in primary liver carcinoma. Study-wide background: Stage T1-T3 N0M0 and a size of about 4.2 to 10 cm characterized the tumors.

Using a constant-region primer together with ProtoScript II reverse transcriptase, TCR beta cDNA was made from roughly 520 ng of total RNA. Amplification in three nested multiplex PCR rounds with slightly modified ARM-PCR gave rise to TCR beta libraries. Forward primers for TRBV1-TRBV30 and a C-beta reverse primer served the first two PCR rounds, at about 9 cycles each. TCRdb reanalysed the multiplex PCR reads using MiXCR and keeps one entry per CDR3 protein. The sample has 100,000 or so distinct CDR3 sequences, 55% to 70% seen once; the top ten hold 9.5%. Co-extraction yielded RNA and DNA from roughly 21-30 mg of unsorted bulk tissue. Five discrete regions of every tumor underwent sampling. The CDR3 has 14 amino acids. From germline, CDR1 is SGHDN and CDR2 FVKESK. The V gene lost 4 bases and the J gene lost 0 bases, with 8 bases spanning the gap. Study conclusions and caveats: Among the pair types, tumor region pairs showed more overlap than tumor-adjacent and tumor-blood pairs.

This clonotype has more than one count but fewer than ten. Its antigen is not known. Sequenced sample: liver tumor tissue from sampling region 5. Subset indicated: tumor region T5, tumor centre. The TCR was taken from a woman aged 55-70 years with primary liver carcinoma and hepatitis B virus infection. This chain uses TRBV14 with TRBJ2-3; unclear D gene. CDR3 coding DNA: TGTGCCAGCAGCCGAAACCCGAGCACAGATACGCAGTATTTT. Translating gives CASSRNPSTDTQYF.